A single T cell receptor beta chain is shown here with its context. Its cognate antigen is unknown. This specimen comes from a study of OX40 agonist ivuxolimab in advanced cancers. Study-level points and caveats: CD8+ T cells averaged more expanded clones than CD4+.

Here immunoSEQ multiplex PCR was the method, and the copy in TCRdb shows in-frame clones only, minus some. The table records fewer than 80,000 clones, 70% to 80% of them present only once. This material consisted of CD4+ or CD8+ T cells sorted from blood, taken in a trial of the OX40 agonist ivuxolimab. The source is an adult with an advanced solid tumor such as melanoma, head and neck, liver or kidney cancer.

Written as DNA, the CDR3 is TGTGCCAGCAGCCCGGGACAGTCCTACGAGCAGTACTTC. Translating gives CASSPGQSYEQYF. The rearrangement uses TRBV6-1 and TRBJ2-7; the match to TRBD1 covers 7 bases. Germline loops: CDR1 MNHNS, CDR2 SASEGT. The CDR3 spans 13 residues. With 6 bases clipped from V and 1 base from J, the junction kept 3 bases outside the gene matches.